The source of this T cell receptor (beta chain) is a study of vaccination and CD4 T cells after COVID-19. Looking at the study overall: Convalescent patients, SARS-CoV-2 positive by nasal swab PCR, comprised 9 or 10 mild cases and one severe case.

By proportion, this clonotype is medium-sized (0.01 to 0.1%). Antigen: not known. Whole-study results and caveats: For SARS-CoV-2-reactive clonotypes, the median went from about 22 to 38, a nonsignificant increase.

Treatment here: approximately 10-day PBMC culture with coronavirus spike peptide pools or control peptides (ViraFEST assay). Negative selection isolated the CD4+ T cells once the cells had been cultured for around 9 days. With the Oncomine TCR Beta short-read assay, DNA from cultured CD4+ T cells was sequenced. Genomic DNA was isolated from CD4+ T cells that had been cultured. Using its own MiXCR run on the PCR reads, TCRdb lists one record per CDR3 protein. The table includes 6,400 or so distinct CDR3 sequences, approximately 20% detected once. J was trimmed by 1 base and V by 6 bases; bases with no gene match: 8. Per germline, CDR1 SEHNR and CDR2 FQNEAQ (reference sequence). The CDR3 contains 15 residues.

The source is a human donor who had recovered from COVID-19. Source: CD4+ T cells from blood, cultured in vitro, taken after SARS-CoV-2 vaccination. This chain links TRBV7-9 with TRBJ2-7; TRBD1 matches 8 bases. Here the CDR3 reads CASSRAGTGSYEQYF. CDR3 nucleotide sequence: TGTGCCAGCAGTCGGGCCGGGACAGGATCCTACGAGCAGTACTTC.